This T cell receptor (beta chain) came from a study of blood T cell repertoires in COVID-19. TCRdb keeps only in-frame clones here, not all; method: immunoSEQ multiplex PCR. The data show about 260,000 clones, with 75% to 90% seen just once and 1.5% held by the top ten. Germline loops: CDR1 LNHDA, CDR2 SQIVND (reference sequence). The CDR3 has 14 residues. Between the trimmed V and J ends, which lost 0 bases and 8 bases, there was a span of 8 bases. This chain uses TRBV19 with TRBJ1-6; D gene ambiguous. The clonotype comes from a woman aged 35 to 49 who had recovered from COVID-19. Sequenced material: peripheral blood. The CDR3 region is CASSIDPVDSPLHF. In nucleotides, the CDR3 is TGTGCCAGTAGTATAGATCCGGTTGATTCACCCCTCCACTTT. The full variable domain, its missing parts supplied by reference TRBV19 and TRBJ1-6, is DGGITQSPKYLFRKEGQNVTLSCEQNLNHDAMYWYRQDPGQGLRLIYYSQIVNDFQKGDIAEGYSVSREKKESFPLTVTSAQKNPTAFYLCASSIDPVDSPLHFGNGTRLTVT.